The 18 T cell receptor beta chains below come from one sample, sequenced in a study of cytomegalovirus exposure and HLA in healthy donors. In the PCR, 60 Vbeta and 13 Jbeta primers were used. Using immunoSEQ multiplex PCR, the repertoire was profiled, and TCRdb retains in-frame clones only, with some absent. The data show about 170,000 clones, 65% to 85% seen once. The sequenced material came from PBMCs. The origin of the receptors is a woman aged 50 to 60 in good health and CMV-seropositive.

V is TRBV6-1 and J is TRBJ2-7; 11 bases align to TRBD1. This CDR3 contains 14 residues. V lost 1 base and J lost 5; bases outside the gene matches: 1. Germline V gives CDR1 MNHNS, CDR2 SASEGT. CDR3 amino acids: CASSEGDRGNEQYF. The CDR3 bases are TGTGCCAGCAGTGAAGGGGACAGGGGGAACGAGCAGTACTTC.

The chain recombines TRBV5-4 with TRBJ2-7, with TRBD2 matching 15 bases. The CDR3 consists of 15 residues. Trimming took 4 bases from V and 4 from J; bases not matched to a gene: 3. Germline V gives CDR1 SGHNT, CDR2 YYREEE (reference sequence). CDR3 in amino acids: CASSGGLAGGYEQYF. The CDR3 coding sequence is TGTGCCAGCAGCGGGGGACTAGCGGGAGGTTACGAGCAGTACTTC. Full variable domain (missing parts from reference TRBV5-4 and TRBJ2-7): ETGVTQSPTHLIKTRGQQVTLRCSSQSGHNTVSWYQQALGQGPQFIFQYYREEENGRGNFPPRFSGLQFPNYSSELNVNALELDDSALYLCASSGGLAGGYEQYFGPGTRLTVT.

This chain uses TRBV29-1 with TRBJ1-2; D is unclear. With 8 bases removed from V and 3 bases from J, the gap between germline ends came to 13 bases. Germline V CDR1 and CDR2: SQVTM, ANQGSEA. The length of the CDR3 is 12 residues. As DNA, the CDR3 is TGCAGCATCGCAAGAGAGGACTATGGCTACACCTTC. The encoded protein is CSIAREDYGYTF. Full variable domain (remainder filled in from reference TRBV29-1 and TRBJ1-2): SAVISQKPSRDICQRGTSLTIQCQVDSQVTMMFWYRQQPGQSLTLIATANQGSEATYESGFVIDKFPISRPNLTFSTLTVSNMSPEDSSIYLCSIAREDYGYTFGSGTRLTVV.

This clone appeared a few times. This rearrangement joins TRBV6-1 to TRBJ1-3, with a tentative D call TRBD1 (5 bases). Trimming removed 2 bases from V and 1 base from J, with 6 bases in between. The CDR3 has 14 residues. Germline CDR1 and CDR2: MNHNS and SASEGT. CDR3 region: CASSEQGSGNTIYF. The DNA for the CDR3 is TGTGCCAGCAGTGAACAGGGTTCTGGAAACACCATATATTTT.

This rearrangement joins TRBV28 to TRBJ1-4; TRBD1 matches 8 bases. The CDR3 runs to 13 residues. Germline V gene lookup returns CDR1 MDHEN and CDR2 SYDVKM. Losses at the gene ends were 5 bases for V and 14 bases for J; bases not matched to a gene: 10. DNA of the CDR3: TGTGCCAGCAGTGTTCAGGGGGCGCGGAAGCTGTTTTTT. Translated: CASSVQGARKLFF. Using reference TRBV28 and TRBJ1-4 for the parts outside the CDR3, the full variable domain is DVKVTQSSRYLVKRTGEKVFLECVQDMDHENMFWYRQDPGLGLRLIYFSYDVKMKEKGDIPEGYSVSREKKERFSLILESASTNQTSMYLCASSVQGARKLFFGSGTQLSVL.

As for this clone: One end of the junction fails to match germline, which may point to a read error. This chain links TRBV7-2 with TRBJ1-5, with 12 bases aligning to TRBD1. The CDR3 is 15 residues long. Germline CDR1 and CDR2: SGHTA and FQGNSA. DNA of the CDR3: TGTGCCAGCAGCCCCGGGACAGGGGGCGTTCAGGCCCAGCATTTT. It codes for CASSPGTGGVQAQHF.

The chain has TRBV10-3 and TRBJ2-7; D ambiguous. In germline, CDR1 is ENHRY, CDR2 SYGVKD. Trimming shortened V by 7 bases and J by 3 bases, and 13 bases separated the two germline ends. The CDR3 is 13 amino acids. CDR3 in amino acids: CAIKRDLNYEQYF. CDR3 sequence (DNA): TGTGCCATCAAACGAGACTTGAACTACGAGCAGTACTTC.

The chain couples TRBV19 to TRBJ2-3; perhaps TRBD1 as D (6 bases). CDR3 size: 15 residues. The V gene's germline CDR1 is LNHDA and CDR2 SQIVND (reference sequence). The germline V and J ends were trimmed by 8 bases and 2 bases, with 17 bases remaining between them. The CDR3 sequence: CASAPEGETTDTQYF. DNA for the CDR3: TGTGCCAGTGCCCCCGAGGGGGAAACCACAGATACGCAGTATTTT. Based on the CDR3 plus reference TRBV19 and TRBJ2-3, the full variable domain is DGGITQSPKYLFRKEGQNVTLSCEQNLNHDAMYWYRQDPGQGLRLIYYSQIVNDFQKGDIAEGYSVSREKKESFPLTVTSAQKNPTAFYLCASAPEGETTDTQYFGPGTRLTVL.

V and J are TRBV9 and TRBJ1-4; D remains unclear. The CDR3 extends over 15 amino acids. V was clipped by 4 bases and J by 8 bases, with 18 bases between them. The V gene's germline CDR1 is SGDLS and CDR2 YYNGEE. CDR3 bases: TGTGCCAGCAGCACACACCGGGTCCCGGGGGAAAAACTGTTTTTT. This sequence encodes CASSTHRVPGEKLFF.

The chain joins TRBV5-1 to TRBJ2-3, with TRBD2 as a possible D gene (6 bases). The V and J ends lost 0 bases and 1 base respectively, with 18 bases between them. Germline CDR1 is SGHRS and CDR2 is YFSETQ. This CDR3 region has 18 residues. The DNA for the CDR3 is TGCGCCAGCAGCTTGGCCCTAGGAGGGGCAGGACGCACAGATACGCAGTATTTT. It codes for CASSLALGGAGRTDTQYF.

V usage is TRBV7-8 and J usage is TRBJ2-2; possible D gene TRBD1, 6 bases. CDR1 and CDR2 from the germline V gene are SGHVS and FQNEAQ. V was trimmed by 8 bases and J by 4 bases, leaving 20 bases between them. The CDR3 loop spans 16 amino acids. The CDR3 reads CASGPLAGVVTGELFF. The CDR3 bases are TGTGCCAGCGGCCCCCTGGCAGGGGTGGTCACCGGGGAGCTGTTTTTT.

The chain is built from TRBV19 and TRBJ1-1; maybe TRBD1 (5 bases). Germline CDR1 is LNHDA and CDR2 is SQIVND (reference sequence). CDR3 size: 14 residues. V was trimmed by 5 bases and J by 4 bases, leaving 14 bases between them. The CDR3 is CASSYTRGVTEAFF. The CDR3 DNA reads as TGTGCCAGTAGTTATACCCGGGGGGTCACTGAAGCTTTCTTT. The whole variable domain, filled in from reference TRBV19 and TRBJ1-1, reads DGGITQSPKYLFRKEGQNVTLSCEQNLNHDAMYWYRQDPGQGLRLIYYSQIVNDFQKGDIAEGYSVSREKKESFPLTVTSAQKNPTAFYLCASSYTRGVTEAFFGQGTRLTVV.

V and J are TRBV28 and TRBJ1-4, with D tentatively TRBD1 (5 bases). Germline CDR1 and CDR2: MDHEN and SYDVKM. The CDR3 is made up of 16 amino acids. V was clipped by 5 bases and J by 6 bases, with 19 bases between them. The CDR3 loop reads CASSPPSTVGHEKLFF. The CDR3 DNA reads TGTGCCAGCAGTCCACCATCGACGGTGGGGCATGAAAAACTGTTTTTT.

J is TRBJ2-7 and V is TRBV9; 8 bases agree with TRBD2. CDR1 SGDLS and CDR2 YYNGEE come from the germline V gene. This CDR3 spans 15 amino acids. V lost 0 bases and J lost 2; bases outside the gene matches: 4. Here the CDR3 reads CASSVGVGRAYEQYF. CDR3 sequence (DNA): TGTGCCAGCAGCGTAGGGGTCGGGAGGGCCTACGAGCAGTACTTC.

The chain employs TRBV28 and TRBJ1-5, with no clear D. Trimming pared 9 bases from V and 7 bases from J, leaving 10 bases between. This CDR3 spans 11 amino acids. In germline, CDR1 is MDHEN, CDR2 SYDVKM. As DNA, the CDR3 is TGTGCCAGTAAAGGAGGCCAGCCCCAGCATTTT. Encoded protein: CASKGGQPQHF.

The V and J genes are TRBV9 and TRBJ2-3; maybe TRBD2 (6 bases). The CDR3 sequence is 17 residues long. Deletions cut 1 base from V and 0 bases from J, with 15 bases between. CDR1 and CDR2 (germline): SGDLS, YYNGEE. This CDR3 is CASSVQGGALSTDTQYF. The CDR3 DNA reads as TGTGCCAGCAGCGTACAAGGCGGGGCCCTTAGCACAGATACGCAGTATTTT.

Turning to this clone: At one boundary the junction diverges from the germline segment, which might be a read error. This chain uses TRBV7-7 with TRBJ2-5; D ambiguous. The CDR3 is 14 residues long. Germline CDR1 is SSHAT and CDR2 is FNYEAQ (reference sequence). The CDR3 nucleotides read TGTGCTAGCAGCTTATCACGCGGCGTAGAGACCCAGTACTTC. Protein product: CASSLSRGVETQYF.

The DNA of the CDR3 is TGTGCCAGCAGTGAAAGACAGGGGAACTACAATGAGCAGTTCTTC. It codes for CASSERQGNYNEQFF. The chain has TRBV6-1 and TRBJ2-1; 8 bases align to TRBD1. Germline trimming cut 2 bases from V and 3 bases from J; bases unmatched to any gene: 3. From germline, CDR1 is MNHNS and CDR2 SASEGT. The CDR3 runs 15 residues.